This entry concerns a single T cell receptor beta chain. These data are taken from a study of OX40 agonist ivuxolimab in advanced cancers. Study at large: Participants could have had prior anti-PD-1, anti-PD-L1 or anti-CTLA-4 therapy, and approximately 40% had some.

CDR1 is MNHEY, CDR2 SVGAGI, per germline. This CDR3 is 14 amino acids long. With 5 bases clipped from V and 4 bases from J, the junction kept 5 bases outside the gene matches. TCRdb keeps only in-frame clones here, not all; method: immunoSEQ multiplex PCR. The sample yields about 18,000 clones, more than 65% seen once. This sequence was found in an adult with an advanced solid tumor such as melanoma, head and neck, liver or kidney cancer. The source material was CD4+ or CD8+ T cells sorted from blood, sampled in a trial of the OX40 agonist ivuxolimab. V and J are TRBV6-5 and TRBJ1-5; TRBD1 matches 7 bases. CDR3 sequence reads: CASSLDRLNQPQHF. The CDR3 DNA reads TGTGCCAGCAGTCTGGACAGGCTTAATCAGCCCCAGCATTTT.